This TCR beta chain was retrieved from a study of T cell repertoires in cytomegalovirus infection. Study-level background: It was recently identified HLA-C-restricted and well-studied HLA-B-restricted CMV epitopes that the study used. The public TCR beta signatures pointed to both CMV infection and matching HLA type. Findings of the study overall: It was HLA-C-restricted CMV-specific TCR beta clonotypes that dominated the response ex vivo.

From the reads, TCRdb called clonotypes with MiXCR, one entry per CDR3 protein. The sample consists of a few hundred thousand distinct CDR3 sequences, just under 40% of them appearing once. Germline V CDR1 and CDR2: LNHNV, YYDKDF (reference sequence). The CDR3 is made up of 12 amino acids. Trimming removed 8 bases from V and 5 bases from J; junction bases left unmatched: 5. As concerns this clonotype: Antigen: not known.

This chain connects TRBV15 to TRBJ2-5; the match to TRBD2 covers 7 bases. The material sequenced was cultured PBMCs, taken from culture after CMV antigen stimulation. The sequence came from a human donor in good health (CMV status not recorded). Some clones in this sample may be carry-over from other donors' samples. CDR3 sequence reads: CATSWDYETQYF. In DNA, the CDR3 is TGTGCCACCTCGTGGGACTATGAGACCCAGTACTTC.